This TCR beta chain was identified during a study of cytomegalovirus exposure and HLA in healthy donors. Study conclusions and caveats: In a later analysis, several top co-occurrence clusters appeared linked to parvovirus B19, influenza, CMV and Epstein-Barr virus. Most observed TCR sequences were rare, whereas some public TCRs were detected in many donors. In a later analysis, roughly 17,000 TCR beta sequences were associated with HLA alleles at 0.05 false discovery rate.

The donors were healthy bone marrow donors. About this clone: Its matching antigen is unknown.

The CDR3 is 16 amino acids. Germline CDR1 MNHEY, CDR2 SVGAGI. The trim removed 2 bases at V and 0 bases at J, leaving 6 bases unmatched. The study ran its PCR with 60 Vbeta and 13 Jbeta primers. Clones were read by immunoSEQ multiplex PCR, and TCRdb kept only the in-frame ones, dropping some. The sample totals approximately 82,000 clones. Material for sequencing was PBMCs. The chain has TRBV6-5 and TRBJ2-7, with 8 bases lining up with TRBD2. The source of this sequence is a woman aged 60-70 years in good health and CMV-seronegative. The CDR3 reads CASSYRAGGSSYEQYF. The CDR3 DNA reads as TGTGCCAGCAGTTACAGGGCGGGGGGAAGCTCCTACGAGCAGTACTTC.